Below are 2 T cell receptor beta chains sequenced from a single sample in a study of blood T cell repertoires in COVID-19. TCRdb's copy holds only in-frame clones and misses some; the assay was immunoSEQ multiplex PCR. The table lists nearly 350,000 clones, approximately 90% of them singletons. Sequencing was done on a sample of peripheral blood. The receptors were gathered from a woman aged 18-30 years who had recovered from COVID-19.

This rearrangement joins TRBV6-1 to TRBJ2-1; D perhaps matches TRBD1 (6 bases). The germline V gene has CDR1 MNHNS and CDR2 SASEGT. V shed 3 bases and J shed 3 bases, with 12 bases lying between them. This CDR3 region has 15 residues. CDR3: CASSDSWTDYNEQFF. DNA for the CDR3: TGTGCCAGCAGTGATTCTTGGACAGACTACAATGAGCAGTTCTTC.

V gene TRBV11-3 combines with J gene TRBJ2-5; the match to TRBD2 covers 8 bases. This CDR3 is 15 amino acids long. Per the germline V gene, CDR1 is SGHNT and CDR2 is YENEEA. V lost 1 base, J lost 4 bases, and 5 bases stayed unmatched. CDR3 in DNA: TGTGCCAGCAGCTTAGGGGCGGGAGGAGTAGAGACCCAGTACTTC. It yields the protein CASSLGAGGVETQYF.